Following are 29 T cell receptor beta chains from one sample sequenced in a study of preoperative IRX-2 immunotherapy in early breast cancer. Stated treatment: preoperative locoregional IRX-2 cytokine immunotherapy. Repertoires were generated with immunoSEQ multiplex PCR, while TCRdb's copy carries only in-frame clones and drops some. This table holds 30,000 to 45,000 clones, 82% found once. Sequencing used lymph node tissue, obtained after IRX-2 immunotherapy. The receptors were gathered from a human donor with breast cancer.

The V and J genes are TRBV4-1 and TRBJ1-4, with 10 bases that match TRBD1. Per the germline V gene, CDR1 is MGHRA and CDR2 is YSYEKL. The length of the CDR3 is 14 residues. J lost 7 bases, V lost 6 bases, and 5 bases had no gene match. CDR3 coding DNA: TGCGCCAGCAGTTACCGGGACAGGGGTGAAAAACTGTTTTTT. Its translation: CASSYRDRGEKLFF.

The chain links TRBV6-8 to TRBJ2-2; D not certain. The CDR3 has 14 residues. Germline V gene data show CDR1 as MNHGY and CDR2 as SAAAGT. V was cut by 5 bases and J by 1 base, with 8 bases left in between. The CDR3 loop is CASSPQWNTGELFF. Written as DNA, the CDR3 is TGTGCCAGCAGTCCTCAGTGGAACACCGGGGAGCTGTTTTTT.

The chain recombines TRBV12-2 with TRBJ2-5; the table gives TRBD1 as D, unverified against the DNA. TRBV12-2 is classified as a pseudogene. The CDR3 loop spans 14 amino acids. CDR3 in DNA: TGTGCAAGTCGCCTACGGGACATCCAAGAGACCCAGTACTTC. Translated: CASRLRDIQETQYF.

V and J are TRBV28 and TRBJ1-6; possibly TRBD1 for D (5 bases). The V end lost 6 bases, the J end lost 7 bases, and 22 bases lay between the germline ends. Per the germline V gene, CDR1 is MDHEN and CDR2 is SYDVKM. The CDR3 covers 17 residues. The CDR3 reads CASRFPQGRGDNSPLHF. The CDR3 nucleotides read TGTGCCAGCAGATTCCCTCAGGGTCGGGGGGACAATTCACCCCTCCACTTT. Looking up the rest from reference TRBV28 and TRBJ1-6 gives the full variable domain: DVKVTQSSRYLVKRTGEKVFLECVQDMDHENMFWYRQDPGLGLRLIYFSYDVKMKEKGDIPEGYSVSREKKERFSLILESASTNQTSMYLCASRFPQGRGDNSPLHFGNGTRLTVT.

The V and J genes are TRBV23-1 and TRBJ1-2, with 7 bases lining up with TRBD1. TRBV23-1 is treated as an ORF (open reading frame) with a function not yet certain. With V trimmed by 6 bases and J by 4 bases, 20 bases remained unmatched. The length of the CDR3 is 18 residues. The CDR3 region is CASSQDSDLGGGRYGYTF. The DNA for the CDR3 is TGCGCCAGCAGCCAAGATTCCGACTTAGGGGGCGGGCGCTATGGCTACACCTTC.

DNA of the CDR3: TGTGCCAGCAGTGGTGGCCAGAAAAATAATTCACCCCTCCACTTT. Amino acids: CASSGGQKNNSPLHF. V gene TRBV6-8 combines with J gene TRBJ1-6; D is undetermined. There are 15 residues in the CDR3. Trimming took 5 bases from V and 5 from J, leaving 13 bases between them. In germline, CDR1 is MNHGY, CDR2 SAAAGT.

CDR3 DNA sequence: TGTGCCAGTAGTATAGGCCAGAATATCAGGGTTAGCAATCAGCCCCAGCATTTT. This sequence encodes CASSIGQNIRVSNQPQHF. The rearrangement links TRBV19 to TRBJ1-5, with a possible D match to TRBD1 (5 bases). Trimming took off 1 base at V and 0 bases at J, with 16 bases between the two ends. This CDR3 comprises 18 residues. Per germline, CDR1 LNHDA and CDR2 SQIVND (reference sequence).

The chain has TRBV6-8 and TRBJ2-1; 7 bases agree with TRBD2. Germline values: CDR1 MNHGY, CDR2 SAAAGT. J lost 7 bases, V lost 6 bases, and 3 bases had no gene match. The CDR3 is 12 residues long. Here the CDR3 DNA reads TGTGCCAGCAGCCCCGGGGGGAATGAGCAGTTCTTC. This sequence encodes CASSPGGNEQFF.

The chain links TRBV7-4 to TRBJ1-1; D is unclear. V lost 1 base, J lost 1 base, and 4 bases lay in between. Germline CDR1 SGHVT, CDR2 SQSDAQ. CDR3 size: 13 residues. The CDR3 loop is CASSLVGNTEAFF. In nucleotides, the CDR3 is TGTGCCAGCAGCTTAGTAGGGAACACTGAAGCTTTCTTT.

V gene TRBV19 combines with J gene TRBJ1-5; D gene uncertain. This CDR3 region has 13 residues. From germline, CDR1 is LNHDA and CDR2 SQIVND (reference sequence). The V end lost 2 bases, the J end lost 5 bases, and 7 bases lay between the germline ends. CDR3 protein: CASSIMMDQPQHF. CDR3 DNA: TGTGCCAGTAGTATAATGATGGATCAGCCCCAGCATTTT.

V gene TRBV11-3 combines with J gene TRBJ1-3; D is unclear. Germline V lookup: CDR1 SGHNT, CDR2 YENEEA. The V end lost 1 base, the J end lost 4 bases, and 11 bases lay between the germline ends. The CDR3 length is 15 residues. CDR3 bases: TGTGCCAGCAGCTTAGTCGGAGGGTACGGAAACACCATATATTTT. Translated, it gives CASSLVGGYGNTIYF. Full variable domain (outside the CDR3, taken from reference TRBV11-3 and TRBJ1-3): EAGVVQSPRYKIIEKKQPVAFWCNPISGHNTLYWYLQNLGQGPELLIRYENEEAVDDSQLPKDRFSAERLKGVDSTLKIQPAELGDSAVYLCASSLVGGYGNTIYFGEGSWLTVV.

This chain connects TRBV10-2 to TRBJ1-1; D not resolved. V lost 3 bases and J lost 3, with 8 bases in between. The germline gives CDR1 WSHSY, CDR2 SAAADI. The CDR3 has 13 residues. The CDR3 DNA follows: TGCGCCAGCAGTGACCCGCAACACACTGAAGCTTTCTTT. Its protein is CASSDPQHTEAFF.

Written as DNA, the CDR3 is TGTGCCAGCAGCCTGCCCTCCCGGGGTACGGATGGCTACACCTTC. It codes for CASSLPSRGTDGYTF. V usage is TRBV11-3 and J usage is TRBJ1-2; no definite D call. This CDR3 contains 15 residues. The germline V and J ends were trimmed by 5 bases and 6 bases, with 19 bases remaining between them. Per germline, CDR1 SGHNT and CDR2 YENEEA.

The rearrangement joins TRBV12-5 to TRBJ1-2; D not certain. CDR1 and CDR2 from the germline V gene are LGHNT and FRNRAP. This CDR3 contains 15 residues. The V end lost 1 base, the J end lost 5 bases, and 14 bases lay between the germline ends. The CDR3 region is CASGLGGPAPYGYTF. The CDR3 DNA reads as TGTGCTAGTGGTTTGGGAGGTCCGGCTCCTTATGGCTACACCTTC.

This clone showed up just once. The chain couples TRBV12-5 to TRBJ1-5; 8 bases are a match to TRBD1. This CDR3 has 15 residues. The germline CDR1 and CDR2 sequences are LGHNT and FRNRAP. DNA for the CDR3: TGTGCCAGCGCGACAGGGGTCTATAGCAATCAGCCCCAGCATTTT. This codes for CASATGVYSNQPQHF.

The chain is built from TRBV29-1 and TRBJ1-2; 7 positions match TRBD1. CDR3 size: 14 residues. Per the germline V gene, CDR1 is SQVTM and CDR2 is ANQGSEA. After removal of 3 bases from V and 4 bases from J, the junction contained 8 bases not matched to a gene. The CDR3 spells CSVEAGQGVYGYTF. The DNA for the CDR3 is TGCAGCGTTGAGGCGGGGCAGGGGGTCTATGGCTACACCTTC.

The chain has TRBV6-8 and TRBJ2-3; a possible D gene is TRBD1 (8 bases). The CDR3 runs 14 residues. Germline CDR1 MNHGY, CDR2 SAAAGT. The germline V and J ends were trimmed by 6 bases and 8 bases, with 18 bases remaining between them. This chain's CDR3 is CASSATTGGGTQYF. In DNA form, the CDR3 reads TGTGCCAGCAGCGCTACTACAGGGGGGGGTACGCAGTATTTT.

V is TRBV4-1 and J is TRBJ2-1, with 11 bases identical to TRBD2. Germline V gene lookup returns CDR1 MGHRA and CDR2 YSYEKL. The CDR3 has 16 amino acids. With 3 bases clipped from V and 6 bases from J, the junction kept 7 bases outside the gene matches. The CDR3 loop reads CASSHHLAGGSNEQFF. CDR3 nucleotides: TGCGCCAGCAGCCATCATCTAGCGGGGGGTAGCAATGAGCAGTTCTTC.

V and J are TRBV6-8 and TRBJ1-3; a weak D match, TRBD1 (6 bases). Per germline, CDR1 MNHGY and CDR2 SAAAGT. V gave up 11 bases and J gave up 2 bases, with 13 bases separating them. This CDR3 contains 13 residues. The CDR3 here is CAGGDRTGNTIYF. CDR3 DNA: TGTGCCGGGGGAGACAGGACTGGAAACACCATATATTTT.

The gene calls are TRBV18 and TRBJ2-3; no reliable D call. V lost 6 bases and J 1 base, leaving 5 bases between the germline ends. The CDR3 is 12 amino acids. Per the germline V gene, CDR1 is KGHSH and CDR2 is LQKENI. The CDR3 reads CASSPGTDTQYF. CDR3 DNA sequence: TGTGCCAGCTCCCCAGGCACAGATACGCAGTATTTT.

The rearrangement links TRBV27 to TRBJ1-6; D may be TRBD1 (5 bases). The V end was cut by 9 bases, the J end by 7 bases, with 22 bases between. The CDR3 contains 16 residues. CDR1 MNHEY and CDR2 SMNVEV come from the germline V gene (reference sequence). In DNA, the CDR3 is TGTGCCAGTAGTCCAGGCCGGGAGTGGGGGAATTCACCCCTCCACTTT. Protein product: CASSPGREWGNSPLHF.

The sample holds a few counts of this clone. This rearrangement joins TRBV29-1 to TRBJ1-5; TRBD1 might be the D (6 bases). Looked up from germline, CDR1 is SQVTM and CDR2 is ANQGSEA. The CDR3 length is 14 residues. Deletions cut 3 bases from V and 6 bases from J, with 15 bases between. This chain's CDR3 is CSVEEQGGGQPQHF. The CDR3 region has the DNA TGCAGCGTTGAGGAACAGGGCGGAGGTCAGCCCCAGCATTTT.

V gene TRBV6-8 combines with J gene TRBJ1-5, with 9 bases matching TRBD1. The germline V gene has CDR1 MNHGY and CDR2 SAAAGT. The CDR3 has 14 amino acids. The trim removed 6 bases at V and 6 bases at J, leaving 6 bases unmatched. Here the CDR3 DNA reads TGTGCCAGCAGCCGTGGGACAGGGACTCAGCCCCAGCATTTT. Translating it yields CASSRGTGTQPQHF.

CDR3 protein: CASSLRQGRNTEAFF. CDR3 DNA sequence: TGCGCCAGCAGCTTAAGACAGGGAAGGAACACTGAAGCTTTCTTT. The rearrangement links TRBV5-1 to TRBJ1-1, with 7 nucleotides matching TRBD1. J gave up 1 base and V 2 bases, and 5 bases lay outside the gene matches. CDR1 and CDR2 from the germline V gene are SGHRS and YFSETQ. This CDR3 contains 15 residues. The full variable domain, its missing parts supplied by reference TRBV5-1 and TRBJ1-1, is KAGVTQTPRYLIKTRGQQVTLSCSPISGHRSVSWYQQTPGQGLQFLFEYFSETQRNKGNFPGRFSGRQFSNSRSEMNVSTLELGDSALYLCASSLRQGRNTEAFFGQGTRLTVV.

The genes are TRBV4-1 and TRBJ1-2; no definite D call. Trimming left V 0 bases short and J 8 bases short, with 10 bases between. Germline V lookup: CDR1 MGHRA, CDR2 YSYEKL. The CDR3 extends over 13 amino acids. The CDR3 loop is CASSQDDGYGYTF. The CDR3 nucleotides read TGCGCCAGCAGCCAAGATGACGGTTACGGCTACACCTTC.

This chain links TRBV19 with TRBJ1-2, with D possibly matching TRBD1 (5 bases). The CDR3 covers 14 residues. Germline V gene sequence: CDR1 LNHDA, CDR2 SQIVND (reference sequence). V lost 4 bases and J 4 bases, leaving 13 bases between the germline ends. The CDR3 spells CASSTNTGSYGYTF. The CDR3 DNA reads TGTGCCAGTAGTACGAATACAGGCAGCTATGGCTACACCTTC.

The chain is built from TRBV6-7 and TRBJ1-1; D gene ambiguous. TRBV6-7 is classed as an ORF, of uncertain function. Trimming removed 5 bases from V and 0 bases from J, with 7 bases in between. CDR3 size: 13 residues. CDR3 sequence (DNA): TGTGCCAGCAGTGCACGGCTGAACACTGAAGCTTTCTTT. Translation gives CASSARLNTEAFF.

The V and J genes are TRBV6-8 and TRBJ2-1; 9 nucleotides match TRBD1. Trimming at V came to 4 bases and at J to 10 bases, leaving 11 bases not matched to a gene. The length of the CDR3 is 15 residues. CDR1 and CDR2 from the germline V gene are MNHGY and SAAAGT. CDR3 DNA: TGTGCCAGCAGTTCCATGACCGGGACAGGGATCGAGCAGTTCTTC. Its translation: CASSSMTGTGIEQFF.

The chain couples TRBV1 to TRBJ1-6. TRBV1 is a pseudogene. There are 18 residues in the CDR3. CDR3 nucleotide sequence: TGCGCCAGCAGCCAAGAAAGCCAGTCGAGCTCCTATAATTCACCCCTCCACTTT. This encodes CASSQESQSSSYNSPLHF.